The clone carrying this T cell receptor (beta chain) was recorded once. As processed by the authors: How many nucleated cells were present was estimated from reference gene primer amplification. Profiled with immunoSEQ multiplex PCR; TCRdb holds only in-frame clones, not every one. V and J calls and clone size are as listed in that table; D and trimming were resolved from the DNA. In the table there are about 41,000 clones, about 85% of which are singletons. The data originate from a study of blood T cell repertoires in COVID-19. Study as a whole: There were acute and convalescent COVID-19 samples, and they came from the United States, Italy and Spain. T cells, B-cell-depleted T cells, or PBMCs provided the cDNA or gDNA that served as material.

Trimming removed 0 bases from V and 8 bases from J, with 12 bases in between. Germline V CDR1 and CDR2: SGHRS, YFSETQ. The CDR3 is 14 residues long. This sequence was found in a man in his 60s with acute or convalescent COVID-19. The gene calls are TRBV5-1 and TRBJ1-3; D ambiguous. What was sequenced was peripheral blood. CDR3 DNA sequence: TGCGCCAGCAGCTTGGATTGGTTCGGGGACACCATATATTTT. Amino acids: CASSLDWFGDTIYF.